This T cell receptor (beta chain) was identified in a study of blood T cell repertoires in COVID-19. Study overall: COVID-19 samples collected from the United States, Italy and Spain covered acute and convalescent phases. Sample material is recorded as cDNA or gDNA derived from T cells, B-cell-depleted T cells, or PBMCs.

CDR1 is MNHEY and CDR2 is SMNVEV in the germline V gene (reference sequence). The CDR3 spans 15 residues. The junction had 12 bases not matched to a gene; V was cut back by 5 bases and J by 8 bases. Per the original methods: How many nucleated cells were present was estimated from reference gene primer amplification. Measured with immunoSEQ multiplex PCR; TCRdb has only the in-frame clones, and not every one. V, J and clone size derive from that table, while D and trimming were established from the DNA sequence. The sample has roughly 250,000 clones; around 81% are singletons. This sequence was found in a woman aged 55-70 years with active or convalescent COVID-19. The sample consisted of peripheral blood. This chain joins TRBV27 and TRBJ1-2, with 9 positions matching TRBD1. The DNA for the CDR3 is TGTGCCAGCAGTACAGGGGGCGCTTGGGTAGGCGGCTACACCTTC. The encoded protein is CASSTGGAWVGGYTF.